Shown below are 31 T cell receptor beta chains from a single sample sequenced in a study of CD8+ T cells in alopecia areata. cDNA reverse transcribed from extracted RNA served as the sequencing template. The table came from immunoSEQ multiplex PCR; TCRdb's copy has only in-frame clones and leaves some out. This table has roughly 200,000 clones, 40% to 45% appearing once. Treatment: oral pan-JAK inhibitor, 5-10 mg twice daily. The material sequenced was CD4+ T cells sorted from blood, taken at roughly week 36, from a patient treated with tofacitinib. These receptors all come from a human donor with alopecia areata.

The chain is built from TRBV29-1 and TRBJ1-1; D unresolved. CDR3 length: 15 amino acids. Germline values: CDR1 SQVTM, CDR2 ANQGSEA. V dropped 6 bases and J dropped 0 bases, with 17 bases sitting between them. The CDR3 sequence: CSVGKSLMMNTEAFF. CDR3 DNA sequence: TGCAGCGTCGGTAAATCGCTGATGATGAACACTGAAGCTTTCTTT.

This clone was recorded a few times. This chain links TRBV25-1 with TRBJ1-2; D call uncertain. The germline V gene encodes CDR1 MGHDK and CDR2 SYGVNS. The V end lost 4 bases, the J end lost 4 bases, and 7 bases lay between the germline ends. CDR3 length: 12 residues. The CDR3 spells CASSVSSYGYTF. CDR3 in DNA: TGTGCCAGCAGTGTGAGCTCCTATGGCTACACCTTC.

Here the CDR3 DNA reads TGTGCCAGCACAAAGGGCGCTTGGGGCTACACCTTC. Translating gives CASTKGAWGYTF. The chain is built from TRBV6-5 and TRBJ1-2, with D unclear. From germline, CDR1 is MNHEY and CDR2 SVGAGI. V was trimmed by 7 bases and J by 8 bases, leaving 14 bases between them. The CDR3 runs to 12 residues.

This CDR3 reads CASSVKTGELYSNQPQHF. The CDR3 nucleotides are TGTGCCAGCAGTGTAAAGACAGGGGAGCTTTATAGCAATCAGCCCCAGCATTTT. J is TRBJ1-5 and V is TRBV13; 8 bases map to TRBD1. The CDR3 contains 18 residues. The junction had 13 bases not matched to a gene; V was cut back by 6 bases and J by 0 bases. The germline gives CDR1 PRHDT, CDR2 FYEKMQ (reference sequence).

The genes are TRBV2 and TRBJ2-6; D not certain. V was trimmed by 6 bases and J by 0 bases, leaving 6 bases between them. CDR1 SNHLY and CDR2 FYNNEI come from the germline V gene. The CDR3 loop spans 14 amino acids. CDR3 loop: CASRGLSGANVLTF. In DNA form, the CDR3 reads TGTGCCAGCAGAGGCCTCTCTGGGGCCAACGTCCTGACTTTC.

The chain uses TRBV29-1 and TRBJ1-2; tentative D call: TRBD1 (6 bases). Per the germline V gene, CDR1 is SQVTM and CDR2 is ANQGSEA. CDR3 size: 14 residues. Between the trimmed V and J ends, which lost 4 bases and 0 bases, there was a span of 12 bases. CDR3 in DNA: TGCAGCGTTGGGCCGGACAGCGCTAACTATGGCTACACCTTC. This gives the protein CSVGPDSANYGYTF.

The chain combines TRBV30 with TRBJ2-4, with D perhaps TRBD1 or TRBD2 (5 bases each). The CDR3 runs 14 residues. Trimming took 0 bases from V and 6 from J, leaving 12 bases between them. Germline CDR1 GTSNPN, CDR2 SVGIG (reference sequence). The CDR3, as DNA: TGTGCCTGGAGTGTAACTGGGGACCGAAACATTCAGTACTTC. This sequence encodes CAWSVTGDRNIQYF.

CDR3 sequence: CATVRETQYF. The CDR3 nucleotides are TGTGCCACCGTCCGGGAGACCCAGTACTTC. The rearrangement uses TRBV7-8 and TRBJ2-5; D gene uncertain. Deletions cut 10 bases from V and 5 bases from J, with 8 bases between. CDR1 is SGHVS, CDR2 FQNEAQ, per germline. This CDR3 has 10 residues.

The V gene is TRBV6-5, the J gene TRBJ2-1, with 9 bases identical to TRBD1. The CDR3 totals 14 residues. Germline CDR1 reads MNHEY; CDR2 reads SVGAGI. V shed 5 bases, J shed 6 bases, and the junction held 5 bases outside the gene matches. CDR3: CASSAGTGSNEQFF. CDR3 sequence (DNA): TGTGCCAGCAGTGCCGGGACAGGGAGCAATGAGCAGTTCTTC.

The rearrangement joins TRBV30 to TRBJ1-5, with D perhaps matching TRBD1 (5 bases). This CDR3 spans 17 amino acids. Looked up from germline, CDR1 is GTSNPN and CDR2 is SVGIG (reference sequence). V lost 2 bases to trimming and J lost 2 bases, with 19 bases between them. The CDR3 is CAWSSVGGIWGNQPQHF. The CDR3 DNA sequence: TGTGCCTGGAGTTCCGTGGGGGGAATTTGGGGCAATCAGCCCCAGCATTTT.

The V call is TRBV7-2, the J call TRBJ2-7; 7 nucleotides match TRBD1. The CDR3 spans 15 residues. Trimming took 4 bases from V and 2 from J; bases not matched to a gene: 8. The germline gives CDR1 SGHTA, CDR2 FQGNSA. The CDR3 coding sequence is TGTGCCAGCAGCTATACAGGGGCGATCGCCTACGAGCAGTACTTC. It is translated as CASSYTGAIAYEQYF.

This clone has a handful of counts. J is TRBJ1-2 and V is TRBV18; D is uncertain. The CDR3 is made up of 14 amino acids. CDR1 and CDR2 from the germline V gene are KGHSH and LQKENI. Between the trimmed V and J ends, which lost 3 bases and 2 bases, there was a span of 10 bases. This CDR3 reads CASSPDGPNYGYTF. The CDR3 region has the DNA TGTGCCAGCTCACCGGACGGACCGAACTATGGCTACACCTTC.

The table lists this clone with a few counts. CDR3 residues: CASVNFGGTDNEQFF. The DNA for the CDR3 is TGTGCCAGCGTCAATTTTGGCGGGACCGACAATGAGCAGTTCTTC. The chain carries TRBV6-6 and TRBJ2-1, with a weak D call TRBD2 (6 bases). Germline lookup yields CDR1 MNHNY and CDR2 SVGAGI (reference sequence). V lost 8 bases to trimming and J lost 5 bases, with 19 bases between them. The CDR3 is made up of 15 amino acids.

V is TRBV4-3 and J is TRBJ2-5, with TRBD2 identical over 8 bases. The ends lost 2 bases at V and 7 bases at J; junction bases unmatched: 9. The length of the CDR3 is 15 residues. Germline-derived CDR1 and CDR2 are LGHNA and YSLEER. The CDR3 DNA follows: TGCGCCAGCAGCCAAACACTAGCGGCCGGGGGGACCCAGTACTTC. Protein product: CASSQTLAAGGTQYF.

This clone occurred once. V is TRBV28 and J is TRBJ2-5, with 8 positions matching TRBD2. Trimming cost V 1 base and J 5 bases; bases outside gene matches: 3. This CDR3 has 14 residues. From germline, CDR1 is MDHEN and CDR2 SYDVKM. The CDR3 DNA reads TGTGCCAGCAGTTTATTCGGGAGGGAGGAGACCCAGTACTTC. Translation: CASSLFGREETQYF.

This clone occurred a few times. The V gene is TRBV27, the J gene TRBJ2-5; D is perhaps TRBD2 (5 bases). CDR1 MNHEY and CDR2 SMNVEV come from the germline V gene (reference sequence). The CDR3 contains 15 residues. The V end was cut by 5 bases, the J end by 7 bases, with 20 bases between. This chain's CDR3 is CASSPTTHGSGTQYF. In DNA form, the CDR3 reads TGTGCCAGCAGTCCCACGACCCACGGAAGCGGGACCCAGTACTTC.

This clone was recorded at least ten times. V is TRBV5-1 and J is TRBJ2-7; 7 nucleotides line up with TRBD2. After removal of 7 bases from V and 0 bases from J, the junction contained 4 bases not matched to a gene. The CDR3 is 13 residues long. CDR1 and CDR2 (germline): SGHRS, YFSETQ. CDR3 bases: TGCGCCAGCTCCTCGGGGGGCTCCTACGAGCAGTACTTC. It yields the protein CASSSGGSYEQYF.

The CDR3: CACRGGLVNTEAFF. The CDR3, as DNA: TGTGCCTGCAGGGGAGGTTTGGTGAACACTGAAGCTTTCTTT. The V and J genes are TRBV30 and TRBJ1-1; D perhaps matches TRBD1 (6 bases). The CDR3 spans 14 residues. Trimming took off 6 bases at V and 0 bases at J, with 14 bases between the two ends. Germline-derived CDR1 and CDR2 are GTSNPN and SVGIG (reference sequence).

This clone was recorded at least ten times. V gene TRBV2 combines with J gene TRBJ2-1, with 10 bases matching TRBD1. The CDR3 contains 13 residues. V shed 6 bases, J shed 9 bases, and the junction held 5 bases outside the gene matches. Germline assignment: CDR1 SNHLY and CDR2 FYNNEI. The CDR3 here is CASRMTGGFEQFF. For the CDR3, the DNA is TGTGCCAGCAGGATGACAGGGGGCTTTGAGCAGTTCTTC.

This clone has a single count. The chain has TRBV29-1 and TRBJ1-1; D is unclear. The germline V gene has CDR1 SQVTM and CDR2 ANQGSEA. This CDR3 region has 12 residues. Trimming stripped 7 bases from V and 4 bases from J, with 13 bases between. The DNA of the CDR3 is TGCAGCGGGACCGAGAGACTCACTGAAGCTTTCTTT. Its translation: CSGTERLTEAFF.

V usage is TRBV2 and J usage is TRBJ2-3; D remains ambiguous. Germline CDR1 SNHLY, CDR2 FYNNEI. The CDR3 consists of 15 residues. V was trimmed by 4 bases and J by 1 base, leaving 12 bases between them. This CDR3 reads CASSARITGTDTQYF. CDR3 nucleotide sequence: TGTGCCAGCAGTGCTCGGATCACCGGCACAGATACGCAGTATTTT.

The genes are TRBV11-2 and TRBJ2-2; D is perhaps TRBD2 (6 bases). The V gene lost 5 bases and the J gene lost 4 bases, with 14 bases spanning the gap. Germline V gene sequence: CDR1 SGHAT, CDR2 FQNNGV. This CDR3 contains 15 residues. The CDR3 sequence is CASSGAGLSTGELFF. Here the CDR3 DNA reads TGTGCCAGCAGCGGCGCGGGACTGTCCACCGGGGAGCTGTTTTTT.

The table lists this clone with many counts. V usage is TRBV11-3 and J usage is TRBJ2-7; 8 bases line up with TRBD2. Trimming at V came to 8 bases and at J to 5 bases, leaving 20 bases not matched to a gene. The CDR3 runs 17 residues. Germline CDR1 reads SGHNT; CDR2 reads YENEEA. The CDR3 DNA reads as TGTGCCAGCGCTCAACAAACGGGGAGCGGGAGTTCCCACGAGCAGTACTTC. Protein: CASAQQTGSGSSHEQYF. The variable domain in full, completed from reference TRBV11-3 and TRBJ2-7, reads EAGVVQSPRYKIIEKKQPVAFWCNPISGHNTLYWYLQNLGQGPELLIRYENEEAVDDSQLPKDRFSAERLKGVDSTLKIQPAELGDSAVYLCASAQQTGSGSSHEQYFGPGTRLTVT.

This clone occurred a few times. The CDR3 spells CASSPLAGSTDTQYF. Written as DNA, the CDR3 is TGTGCCAGCTCACCCCTAGCGGGAAGCACAGATACGCAGTATTTT. This sequence joins TRBV18 and TRBJ2-3; 9 nucleotides line up with TRBD2. Losses at the gene ends were 3 bases for V and 0 bases for J; bases not matched to a gene: 1. CDR1 is KGHSH and CDR2 is LQKENI in the germline V gene. The CDR3 is made up of 15 amino acids.

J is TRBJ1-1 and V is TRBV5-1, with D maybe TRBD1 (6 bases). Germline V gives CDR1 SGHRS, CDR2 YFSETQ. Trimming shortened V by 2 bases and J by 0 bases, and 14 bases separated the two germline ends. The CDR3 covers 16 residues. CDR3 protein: CASSLQGTYLNTEAFF. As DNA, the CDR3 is TGCGCCAGCAGCTTACAGGGAACCTACTTGAACACTGAAGCTTTCTTT.

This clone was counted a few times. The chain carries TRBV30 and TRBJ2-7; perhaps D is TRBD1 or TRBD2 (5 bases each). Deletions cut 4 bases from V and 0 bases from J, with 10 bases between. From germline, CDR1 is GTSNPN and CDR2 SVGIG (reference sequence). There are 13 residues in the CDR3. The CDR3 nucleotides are TGTGCCTGGACAGTCGGGGCCTCCTACGAGCAGTACTTC. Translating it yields CAWTVGASYEQYF.

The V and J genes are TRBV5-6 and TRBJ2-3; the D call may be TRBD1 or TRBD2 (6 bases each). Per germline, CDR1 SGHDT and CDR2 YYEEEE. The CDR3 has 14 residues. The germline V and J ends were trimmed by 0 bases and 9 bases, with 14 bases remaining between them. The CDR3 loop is CASSLAGGRLTQYF. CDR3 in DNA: TGTGCCAGCAGCTTGGCCGGGGGCAGATTAACGCAGTATTTT.

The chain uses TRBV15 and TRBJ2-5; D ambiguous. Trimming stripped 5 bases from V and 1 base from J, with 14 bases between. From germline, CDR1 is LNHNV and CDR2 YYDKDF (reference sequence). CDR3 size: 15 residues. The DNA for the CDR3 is TGTGCCACCAGCGGCGGCGGAGACTCCCAAGAGACCCAGTACTTC. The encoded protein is CATSGGGDSQETQYF.

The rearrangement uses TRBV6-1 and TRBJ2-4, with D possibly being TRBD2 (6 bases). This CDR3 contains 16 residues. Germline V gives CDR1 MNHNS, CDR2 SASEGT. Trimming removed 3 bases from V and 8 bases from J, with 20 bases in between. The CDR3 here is CASSDLYGGDVDIQYF. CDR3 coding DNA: TGTGCCAGCAGTGACTTATATGGAGGGGATGTAGACATTCAGTACTTC.

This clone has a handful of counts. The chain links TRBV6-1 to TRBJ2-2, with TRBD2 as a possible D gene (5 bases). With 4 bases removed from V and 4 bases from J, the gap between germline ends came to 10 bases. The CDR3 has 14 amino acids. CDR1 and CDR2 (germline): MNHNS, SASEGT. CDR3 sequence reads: CASSGLGGTGELFF. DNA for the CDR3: TGTGCCAGCAGTGGTCTCGGAGGCACCGGGGAGCTGTTTTTT.

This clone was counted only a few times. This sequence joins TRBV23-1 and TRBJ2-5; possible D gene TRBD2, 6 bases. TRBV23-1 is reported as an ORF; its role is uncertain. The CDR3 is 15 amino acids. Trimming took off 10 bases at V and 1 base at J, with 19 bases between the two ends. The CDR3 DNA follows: TGCGCCAACACAGCGGGCCCAACCACCCAAGAGACCCAGTACTTC. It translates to CANTAGPTTQETQYF.